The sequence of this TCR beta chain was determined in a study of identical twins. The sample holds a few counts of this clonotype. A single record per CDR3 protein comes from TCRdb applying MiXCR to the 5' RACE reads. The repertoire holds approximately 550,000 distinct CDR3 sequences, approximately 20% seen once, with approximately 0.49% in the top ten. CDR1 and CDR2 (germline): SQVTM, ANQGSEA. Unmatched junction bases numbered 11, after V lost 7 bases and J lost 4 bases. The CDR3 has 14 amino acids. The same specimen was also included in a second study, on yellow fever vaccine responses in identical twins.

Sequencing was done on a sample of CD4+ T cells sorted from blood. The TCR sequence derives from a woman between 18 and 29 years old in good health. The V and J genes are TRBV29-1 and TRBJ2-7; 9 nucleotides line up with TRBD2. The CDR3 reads CSASSSGTYYEQYF. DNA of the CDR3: TGCAGCGCGTCGTCTAGCGGGACATATTACGAGCAGTACTTC.